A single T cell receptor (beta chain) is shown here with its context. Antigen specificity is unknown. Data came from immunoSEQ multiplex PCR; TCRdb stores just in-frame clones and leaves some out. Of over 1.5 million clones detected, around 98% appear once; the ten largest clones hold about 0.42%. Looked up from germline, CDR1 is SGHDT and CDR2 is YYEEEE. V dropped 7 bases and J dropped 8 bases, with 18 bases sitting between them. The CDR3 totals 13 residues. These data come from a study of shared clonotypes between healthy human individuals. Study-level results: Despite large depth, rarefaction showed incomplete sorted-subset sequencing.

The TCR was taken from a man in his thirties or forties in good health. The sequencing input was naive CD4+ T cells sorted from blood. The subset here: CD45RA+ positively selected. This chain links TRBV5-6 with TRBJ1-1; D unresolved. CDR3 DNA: TGTGCCAGCCGTATGACTCTGGGCTCCGAAGCTTTCTTT. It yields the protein CASRMTLGSEAFF. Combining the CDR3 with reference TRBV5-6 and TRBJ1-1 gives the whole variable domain DAGVTQSPTHLIKTRGQQVTLRCSPKSGHDTVSWYQQALGQGPQFIFQYYEEEERQRGNFPDRFSGHQFPNYSSELNVNALLLGDSALYLCASRMTLGSEAFFGQGTRLTVV.